This T cell receptor (beta chain) was sequenced for a study of CD8+ T cells in alopecia areata. The treatment: oral pan-JAK inhibitor, 5-10 mg twice daily. This clone has a single count. As the sequencing template, cDNA was produced by extracting RNA and reverse transcribing it. Profiled with immunoSEQ multiplex PCR; TCRdb holds only in-frame clones, not every one. The sample lists hundreds of thousands of clones; 60% were seen once. This clonotype was obtained from a human donor with alopecia areata. The material was CD4+ T cells sorted from blood, obtained around week 53, from a patient treated with tofacitinib.

In DNA form, the CDR3 reads TGTGCCAGCAGCCCCCAGCCTAACACTGAAGCTTTCTTT. This sequence encodes CASSPQPNTEAFF. The chain uses TRBV7-2 and TRBJ1-1; no firm D call. The CDR3 covers 13 residues. Deletions cut 5 bases from V and 2 bases from J, with 9 bases between. In germline, CDR1 is SGHTA, CDR2 FQGNSA.